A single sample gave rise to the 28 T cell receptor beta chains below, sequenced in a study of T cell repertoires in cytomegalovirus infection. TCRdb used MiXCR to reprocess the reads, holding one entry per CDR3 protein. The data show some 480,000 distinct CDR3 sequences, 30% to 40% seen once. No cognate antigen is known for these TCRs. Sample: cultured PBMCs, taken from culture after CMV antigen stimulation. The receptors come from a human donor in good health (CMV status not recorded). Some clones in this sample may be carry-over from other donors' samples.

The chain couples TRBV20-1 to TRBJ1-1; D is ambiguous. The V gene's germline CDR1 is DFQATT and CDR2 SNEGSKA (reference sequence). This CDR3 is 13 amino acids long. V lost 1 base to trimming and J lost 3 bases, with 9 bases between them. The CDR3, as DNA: TGCAGTGCTAGAGTATCCCCGGACACTGAAGCTTTCTTT. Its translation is CSARVSPDTEAFF.

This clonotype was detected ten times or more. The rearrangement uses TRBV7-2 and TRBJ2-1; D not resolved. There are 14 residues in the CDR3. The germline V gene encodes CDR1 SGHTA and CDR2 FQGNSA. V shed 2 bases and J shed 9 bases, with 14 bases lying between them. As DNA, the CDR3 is TGTGCCAGCAGCTTAAGGAATAAGGGCCTTGAGCAGTTCTTC. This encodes CASSLRNKGLEQFF. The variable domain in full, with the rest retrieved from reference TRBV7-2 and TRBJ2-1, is GAGVSQSPSNKVTEKGKDVELRCDPISGHTALYWYRQSLGQGLEFLIYFQGNSAPDKSGLPSDRFSAERTGGSVSTLTIQRTQQEDSAVYLCASSLRNKGLEQFFGPGTRLTVL.

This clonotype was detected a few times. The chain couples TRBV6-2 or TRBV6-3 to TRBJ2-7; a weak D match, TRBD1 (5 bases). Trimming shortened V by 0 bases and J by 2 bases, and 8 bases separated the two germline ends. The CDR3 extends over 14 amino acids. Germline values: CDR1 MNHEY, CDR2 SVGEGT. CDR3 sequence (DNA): TGTGCCAGCAGTTACTCGCAGGGAACCTACGAGCAGTACGTC. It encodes CASSYSQGTYEQYV.

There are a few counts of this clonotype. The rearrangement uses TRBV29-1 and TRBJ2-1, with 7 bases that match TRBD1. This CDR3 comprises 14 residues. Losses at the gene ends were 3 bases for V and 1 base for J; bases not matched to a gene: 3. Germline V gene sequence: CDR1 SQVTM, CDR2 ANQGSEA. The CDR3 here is CSVEGDSSYNEQFF. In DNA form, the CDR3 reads TGCAGCGTTGAGGGGGACAGTTCCTACAATGAGCAGTTCTTC.

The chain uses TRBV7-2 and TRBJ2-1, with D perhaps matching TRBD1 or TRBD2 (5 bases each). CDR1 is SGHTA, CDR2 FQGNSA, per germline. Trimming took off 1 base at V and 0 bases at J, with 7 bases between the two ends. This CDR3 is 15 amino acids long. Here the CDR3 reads CASSLERGSYNEQFF. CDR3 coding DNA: TGTGCCAGCAGCTTAGAGAGGGGCTCCTACAATGAGCAGTTCTTC.

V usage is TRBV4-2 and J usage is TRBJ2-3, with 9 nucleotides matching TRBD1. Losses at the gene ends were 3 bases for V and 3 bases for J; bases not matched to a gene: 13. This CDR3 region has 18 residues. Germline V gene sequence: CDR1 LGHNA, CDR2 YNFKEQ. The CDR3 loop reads CASSQNPGQGLGTDTQYF. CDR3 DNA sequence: TGTGCCAGCAGCCAGAACCCTGGACAGGGGCTTGGAACAGATACGCAGTATTTT.

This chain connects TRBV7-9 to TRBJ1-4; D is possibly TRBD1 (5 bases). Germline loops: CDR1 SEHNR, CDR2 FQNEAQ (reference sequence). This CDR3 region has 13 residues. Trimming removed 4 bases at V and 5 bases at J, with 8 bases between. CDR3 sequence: CASSSGENEKLFF. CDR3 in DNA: TGTGCCAGCAGCTCGGGGGAAAATGAAAAACTGTTTTTT.

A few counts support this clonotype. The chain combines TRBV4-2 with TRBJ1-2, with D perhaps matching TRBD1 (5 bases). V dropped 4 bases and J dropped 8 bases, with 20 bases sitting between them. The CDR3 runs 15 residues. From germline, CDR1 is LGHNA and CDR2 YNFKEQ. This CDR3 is CASSLNNQGIEGYTF. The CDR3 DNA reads TGTGCCAGCAGCCTGAATAACCAGGGAATCGAAGGCTACACCTTC.

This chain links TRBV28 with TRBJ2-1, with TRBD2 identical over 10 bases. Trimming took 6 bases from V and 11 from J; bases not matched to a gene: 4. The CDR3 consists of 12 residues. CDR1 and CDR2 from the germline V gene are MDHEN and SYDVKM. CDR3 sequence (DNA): TGTGCCAGCAGACTAGCGGGATTGCAGCAGTTCTTC. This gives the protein CASRLAGLQQFF.

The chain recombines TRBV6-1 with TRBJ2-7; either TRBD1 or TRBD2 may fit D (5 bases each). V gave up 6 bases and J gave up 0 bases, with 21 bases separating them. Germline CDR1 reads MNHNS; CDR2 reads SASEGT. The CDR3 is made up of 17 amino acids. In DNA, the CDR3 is TGTGCCAGCAGCCGATACCCGGGAAGGGGCAGCTCCTACGAGCAGTACTTC. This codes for CASSRYPGRGSSYEQYF.

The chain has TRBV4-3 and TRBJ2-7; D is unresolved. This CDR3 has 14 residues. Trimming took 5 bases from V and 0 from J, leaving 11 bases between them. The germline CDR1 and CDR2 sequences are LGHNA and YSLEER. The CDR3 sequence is CASSGTTSSYEQYF. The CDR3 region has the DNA TGCGCCAGCAGCGGCACTACGAGCTCCTACGAGCAGTACTTC.

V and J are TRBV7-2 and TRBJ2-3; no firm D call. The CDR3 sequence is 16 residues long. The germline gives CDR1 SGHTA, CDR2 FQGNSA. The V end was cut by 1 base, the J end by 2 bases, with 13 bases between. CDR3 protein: CASSLEPRPNTDTQYF. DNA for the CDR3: TGTGCCAGCAGCTTAGAACCTAGGCCGAACACAGATACGCAGTATTTT.

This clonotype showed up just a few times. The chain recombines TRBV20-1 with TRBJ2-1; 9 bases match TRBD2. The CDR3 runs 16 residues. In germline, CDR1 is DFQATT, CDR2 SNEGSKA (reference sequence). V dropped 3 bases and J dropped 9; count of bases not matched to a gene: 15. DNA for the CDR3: TGCAGTGCTAGGGCCCCTAGCGCGGGAGGGATTGGTGAGCAGTTCTTC. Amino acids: CSARAPSAGGIGEQFF.

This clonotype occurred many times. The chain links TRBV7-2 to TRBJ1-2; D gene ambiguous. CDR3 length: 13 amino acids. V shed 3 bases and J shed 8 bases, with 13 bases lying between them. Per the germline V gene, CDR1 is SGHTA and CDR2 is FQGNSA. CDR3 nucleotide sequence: TGTGCCAGCAGCTTGGGGTGGGGTCGCGGCTACACCTTC. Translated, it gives CASSLGWGRGYTF. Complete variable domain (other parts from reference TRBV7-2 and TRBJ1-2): GAGVSQSPSNKVTEKGKDVELRCDPISGHTALYWYRQSLGQGLEFLIYFQGNSAPDKSGLPSDRFSAERTGGSVSTLTIQRTQQEDSAVYLCASSLGWGRGYTFGSGTRLTVV.

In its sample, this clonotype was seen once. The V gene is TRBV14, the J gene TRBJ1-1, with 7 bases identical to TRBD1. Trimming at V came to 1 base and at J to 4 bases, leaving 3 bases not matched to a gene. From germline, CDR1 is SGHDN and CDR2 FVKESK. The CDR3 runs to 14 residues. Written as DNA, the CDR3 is TGTGCCAGCAGCCAAGTAACAGGGGCCACTGAAGCTTTCTTT. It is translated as CASSQVTGATEAFF.

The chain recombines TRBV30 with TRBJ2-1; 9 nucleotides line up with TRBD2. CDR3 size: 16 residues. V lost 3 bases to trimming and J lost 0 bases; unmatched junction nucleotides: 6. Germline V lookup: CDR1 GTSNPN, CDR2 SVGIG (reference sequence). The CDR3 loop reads CAWSRTSGYSYNEQFF. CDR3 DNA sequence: TGTGCCTGGAGCCGAACTAGCGGGTACTCCTACAATGAGCAGTTCTTC.

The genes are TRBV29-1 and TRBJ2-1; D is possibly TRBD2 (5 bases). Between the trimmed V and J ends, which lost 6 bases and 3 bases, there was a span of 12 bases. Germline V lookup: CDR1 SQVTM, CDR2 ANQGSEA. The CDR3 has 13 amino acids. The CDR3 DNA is TGCAGCGTCCGGCGGGCAGACTACAATGAGCAGTTCTTC. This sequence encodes CSVRRADYNEQFF.

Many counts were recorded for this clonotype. CDR3 sequence: CASSRDGNYGYTF. DNA of the CDR3: TGTGCCAGCAGCCGCGACGGCAACTATGGCTACACCTTC. This chain joins TRBV11-2 and TRBJ1-2; no reliable D call. Trimming left V 5 bases short and J 2 bases short, with 9 bases between. The CDR3 runs to 13 residues. The germline gives CDR1 SGHAT, CDR2 FQNNGV.

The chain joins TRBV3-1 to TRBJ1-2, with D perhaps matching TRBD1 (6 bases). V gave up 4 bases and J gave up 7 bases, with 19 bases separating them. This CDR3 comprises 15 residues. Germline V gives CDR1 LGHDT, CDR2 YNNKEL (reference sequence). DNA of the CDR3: TGTGCCAGCAGCCCGGTAGCAGGGGCCACTGGTGGCTACACCTTC. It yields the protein CASSPVAGATGGYTF.

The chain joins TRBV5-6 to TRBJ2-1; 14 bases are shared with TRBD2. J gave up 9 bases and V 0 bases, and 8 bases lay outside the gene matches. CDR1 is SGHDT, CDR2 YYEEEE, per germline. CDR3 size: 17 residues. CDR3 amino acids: CASSLARGLAGVGEQFF. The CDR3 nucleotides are TGTGCCAGCAGCTTGGCCAGGGGACTAGCGGGAGTCGGTGAGCAGTTCTTC.

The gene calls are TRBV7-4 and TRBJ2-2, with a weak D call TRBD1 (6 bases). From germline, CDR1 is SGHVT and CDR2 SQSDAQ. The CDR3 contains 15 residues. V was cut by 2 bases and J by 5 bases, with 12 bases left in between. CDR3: CASSLWGTGTGELFF. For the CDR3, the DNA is TGTGCCAGCAGCTTATGGGGAACAGGGACCGGGGAGCTGTTTTTT.

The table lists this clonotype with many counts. The chain's CDR3 is CASAEAGAETQYF. The CDR3 nucleotides read TGTGCCAGCGCGGAGGCAGGAGCTGAGACCCAGTACTTC. The chain employs TRBV7-2 and TRBJ2-5, with a weak D call TRBD2 (5 bases). V was clipped by 8 bases and J by 5 bases, with 15 bases between them. This CDR3 has 13 amino acids. The germline V gene has CDR1 SGHTA and CDR2 FQGNSA.

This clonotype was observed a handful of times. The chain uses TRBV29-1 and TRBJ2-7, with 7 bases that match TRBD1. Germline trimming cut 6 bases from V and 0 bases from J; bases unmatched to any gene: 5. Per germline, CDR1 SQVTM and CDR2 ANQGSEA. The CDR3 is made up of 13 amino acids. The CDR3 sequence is CSVRQGGSYEQYF. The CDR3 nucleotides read TGCAGCGTCAGACAGGGCGGCTCCTACGAGCAGTACTTC.

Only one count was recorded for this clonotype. The CDR3 protein is CASSPSPGLAATDTQYF. CDR3 nucleotide sequence: TGTGCCAGCAGCCCCTCCCCCGGCCTAGCGGCCACAGATACGCAGTATTTT. The chain has TRBV11-2 and TRBJ2-3, with 7 positions matching TRBD2. After removal of 5 bases from V and 2 bases from J, the junction contained 13 bases not matched to a gene. Germline loops: CDR1 SGHAT, CDR2 FQNNGV. The CDR3 extends over 17 amino acids.

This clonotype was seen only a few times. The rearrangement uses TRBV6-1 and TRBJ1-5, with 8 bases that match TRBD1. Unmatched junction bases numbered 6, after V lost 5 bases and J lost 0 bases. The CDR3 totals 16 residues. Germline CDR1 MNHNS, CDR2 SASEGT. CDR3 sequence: CASSHKTGDSNQPQHF. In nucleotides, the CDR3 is TGTGCCAGCAGTCACAAGACAGGGGATAGCAATCAGCCCCAGCATTTT.

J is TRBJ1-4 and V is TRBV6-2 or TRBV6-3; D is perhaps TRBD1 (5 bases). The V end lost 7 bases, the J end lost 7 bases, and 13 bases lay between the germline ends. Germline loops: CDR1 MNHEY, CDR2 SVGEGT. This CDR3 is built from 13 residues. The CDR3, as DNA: TGTGCCAGCACGAGGGGCTGGCGTGAAAAACTGTTTTTT. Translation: CASTRGWREKLFF.

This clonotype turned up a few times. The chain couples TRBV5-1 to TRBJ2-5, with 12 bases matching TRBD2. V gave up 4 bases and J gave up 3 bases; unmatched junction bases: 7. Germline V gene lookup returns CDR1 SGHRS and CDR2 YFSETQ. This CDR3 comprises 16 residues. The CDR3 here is CASSLLLAGGKETQYF. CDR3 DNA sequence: TGCGCCAGCAGCCTCCTCCTAGCGGGAGGGAAAGAGACCCAGTACTTC. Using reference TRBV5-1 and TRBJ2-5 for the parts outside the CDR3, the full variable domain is KAGVTQTPRYLIKTRGQQVTLSCSPISGHRSVSWYQQTPGQGLQFLFEYFSETQRNKGNFPGRFSGRQFSNSRSEMNVSTLELGDSALYLCASSLLLAGGKETQYFGPGTRLLVL.

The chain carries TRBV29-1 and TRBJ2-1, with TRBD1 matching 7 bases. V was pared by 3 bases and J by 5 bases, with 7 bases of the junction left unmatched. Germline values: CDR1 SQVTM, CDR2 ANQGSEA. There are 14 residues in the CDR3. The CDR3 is CSVDEGAGDNEQFF. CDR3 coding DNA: TGCAGCGTTGATGAGGGGGCAGGGGACAATGAGCAGTTCTTC.